This paragraph covers one T cell receptor beta chain sequence. The junction had 13 bases not matched to a gene; V was cut back by 5 bases and J by 0 bases. Looked up from germline, CDR1 is SGHAT and CDR2 is FQNNGV. The CDR3 totals 18 residues. The entry originates in a study of blood T cell repertoires in COVID-19. Data came from immunoSEQ multiplex PCR; TCRdb stores just in-frame clones and leaves some out. The sample consists of some 150,000 clones, 75% to 80% of them appearing once. The chain links TRBV11-2 to TRBJ2-7; the match to TRBD2 covers 10 bases. The clonotype originates from a woman older than 75 with acute or convalescent COVID-19. What was sequenced was peripheral blood. The CDR3 loop reads CASSLKVSSGSSSYEQYF. DNA of the CDR3: TGTGCCAGCAGCCTCAAAGTTTCTAGCGGGAGTAGCTCCTACGAGCAGTACTTC.